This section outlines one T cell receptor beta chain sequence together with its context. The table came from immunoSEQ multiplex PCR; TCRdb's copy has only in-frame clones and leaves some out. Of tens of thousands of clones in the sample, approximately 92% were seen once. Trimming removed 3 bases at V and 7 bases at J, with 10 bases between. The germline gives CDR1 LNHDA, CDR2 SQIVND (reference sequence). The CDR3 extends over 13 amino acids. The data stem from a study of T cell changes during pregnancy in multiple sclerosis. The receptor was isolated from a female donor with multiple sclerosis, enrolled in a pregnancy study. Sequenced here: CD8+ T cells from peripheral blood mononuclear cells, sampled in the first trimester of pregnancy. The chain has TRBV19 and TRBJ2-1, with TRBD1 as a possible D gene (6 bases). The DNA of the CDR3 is TGTGCCAGTAGTATCAGGGGCCCGAATGAGCAGTTCTTC. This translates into CASSIRGPNEQFF.